Listed below are T cell receptor beta chains from one sample, sequenced in a study of lymphopenia after photon versus proton radiotherapy. Clones were read by immunoSEQ multiplex PCR, and TCRdb kept only the in-frame ones, dropping some. This table has 15,000 to 20,000 clones, less than 90% appearing once. The sample was peripheral blood, taken from a patient treated with proton-based radiotherapy. The receptor set was obtained from a woman aged 55-69 years with cholangiocarcinoma. Some clones in this sample may be carry-over from other donors' samples. Both conserved end residues are part of each CDR3. D genes are given only for firm matches. Clone size is stated in some rows and not others, as once, few, many or a class when expanded.

d_gene,abundance,len,j_gene,v_gene,CDR3aa,CDR3nt
TRBD2,.,17,TRBJ2-1,TRBV5-8,CASSLATGTSGYNEQFF,TGTGCCAGCAGCTTGGCTACCGGGACTAGCGGATACAATGAGCAGTTCTTC
.,once,13,TRBJ2-7,TRBV6-6,CASSYSKRVEQYF,TGTGCCAGCAGTTACTCGAAACGGGTCGAGCAGTACTTC
TRBD1,.,13,TRBJ2-7,TRBV7-6,CASSRRTGSEQYF,TGTGCCAGCAGCCGCAGGACAGGGAGTGAGCAGTACTTC
.,.,15,TRBJ2-7,TRBV7-8,CASSLAGGISYEQYF,TGTGCCAGCAGCTTAGCCGGCGGGATCTCCTACGAGCAGTACTTC
.,.,14,TRBJ2-3,TRBV6-6,CASSPPGVTDTQYF,TGTGCCAGCAGCCCTCCGGGGGTGACAGATACGCAGTATTTT
.,.,15,TRBJ2-7,TRBV14,CASSQFLASSYEQYF,TGTGCCAGCAGCCAATTTCTAGCGAGCTCCTACGAGCAGTACTTC
TRBD1,few,12,TRBJ1-2,TRBV7-2,CASSSSWGQETF,TGTGCCAGCAGCTCCTCTTGGGGACAGGAAACCTTC
.,.,15,TRBJ1-3,TRBV14,CASSQLASSGNTIYF,TGTGCCAGCAGCCAACTTGCCAGCTCTGGAAACACCATATATTTT
TRBD1,.,17,TRBJ2-1,TRBV5-4,CASSSGGGTGIGNEQFF,TGTGCCAGCAGCTCGGGGGGTGGGACAGGGATTGGCAATGAGCAGTTCTTC
TRBD1,.,13,TRBJ2-3,TRBV10-3,CATTGASTDTQYF,TGTGCCACCACAGGGGCAAGCACAGATACGCAGTATTTT
.,.,16,TRBJ2-2,TRBV5-1,CASSLVSSPSTGELFF,TGCGCCAGCAGCTTGGTGAGCAGTCCTAGCACCGGGGAGCTGTTTTTT
TRBD2,.,14,TRBJ2-2,TRBV29-1,CSVSSGRALGELFF,TGCAGCGTTTCTAGCGGGAGGGCCCTCGGGGAGCTGTTTTTT
.,.,14,TRBJ1-1,TRBV14,CASSYWTDNTEAFF,TGTGCCAGCAGCTACTGGACGGATAACACTGAAGCTTTCTTT
.,.,15,TRBJ2-2,TRBV6-5,CASSYSIANTGELFF,TGTGCCAGCAGTTACAGTATCGCGAACACCGGGGAGCTGTTTTTT
.,.,16,TRBJ2-1,TRBV9,CASSPSGTVSYNEQFF,TGTGCCAGCAGCCCCTCTGGGACGGTCTCCTACAATGAGCAGTTCTTC
.,.,19,TRBJ1-5,TRBV19,CASSWGAAGSSYSNQPQHF,TGTGCCAGTAGTTGGGGGGCCGCGGGCTCCTCTTATAGCAATCAGCCCCAGCATTTT
TRBD2,.,14,TRBJ2-1,TRBV28,CASISGGVYNEQFF,TGTGCCAGCATAAGCGGGGGGGTTTACAATGAGCAGTTCTTC
TRBD2,.,15,TRBJ2-3,TRBV27,CASSSGTSATDTQYF,TGTGCCAGCAGTTCGGGAACTAGCGCCACAGATACGCAGTATTTT
.,.,14,TRBJ1-2,TRBV2,CASSEQGRNYGYTF,TGTGCCAGCAGTGAACAGGGGAGGAACTATGGCTACACCTTC
.,.,16,TRBJ2-7,TRBV28,CASSSADAGVSYEQYF,TGTGCCAGCAGCTCCGCGGACGCCGGCGTAAGCTACGAGCAGTACTTC
.,.,16,TRBJ2-2,TRBV18,CASSPGVIANTGELFF,TGTGCCAGCTCACCGGGGGTTATCGCGAACACCGGGGAGCTGTTTTTT
.,.,13,TRBJ2-7,TRBV2,CASSGVGGDEQYF,TGTGCCAGCAGTGGCGTGGGCGGGGACGAGCAGTACTTC
TRBD1,.,14,TRBJ1-5,TRBV19,CASSEGADNQPQHF,TGTGCCAGTAGTGAGGGGGCGGATAATCAGCCCCAGCATTTT
.,.,14,TRBJ2-7,TRBV6-1,CASSEWYAAYEQYF,TGTGCCAGCAGTGAATGGTACGCAGCCTACGAGCAGTACTTC
.,.,12,TRBJ2-2,TRBV11-3,CASRQGAGELFF,TGTGCCAGCCGCCAGGGTGCCGGGGAGCTGTTTTTT
.,.,17,TRBJ1-4,TRBV5-1,CASSLGAGISTNEKLFF,TGCGCCAGCAGCTTGGGTGCGGGAATCTCCACTAATGAAAAACTGTTTTTT
.,.,14,TRBJ2-3,TRBV7-9,CASTTLRDTDTQYF,TGTGCCAGCACCACCCTCAGGGACACAGATACGCAGTATTTT
TRBD1,.,14,TRBJ2-7,TRBV18,CASSSIGQGWEQYF,TGTGCCAGCTCTTCCATTGGACAGGGGTGGGAGCAGTACTTC
.,.,12,TRBJ1-2,TRBV7-2,CASSLVVRGYTF,TGTGCCAGCAGCTTAGTCGTTCGTGGCTACACCTTC
.,.,13,TRBJ2-7,TRBV27,CASRGHISYEQYF,TGTGCCAGCCGGGGACACATATCCTACGAGCAGTACTTC
TRBD1,.,17,TRBJ1-1,TRBV9,CASSVAGTGGSNTEAFF,TGTGCCAGCAGCGTAGCTGGGACAGGGGGCTCGAACACTGAAGCTTTCTTT
.,.,15,TRBJ2-2,TRBV25-1,CASSASTGFTGELFF,TGTGCCAGCAGTGCCTCAACAGGGTTCACCGGGGAGCTGTTTTTT
.,.,14,TRBJ1-2,TRBV7-9,CASSFSGVNYGYTF,TGTGCCAGCAGCTTCTCTGGGGTTAACTATGGCTACACCTTC
.,.,16,TRBJ2-7,TRBV27,CASSLWTVGLPYEQYF,TGTGCCAGCAGTTTATGGACGGTGGGATTACCCTACGAGCAGTACTTC
.,.,14,TRBJ1-5,TRBV6-1,CASYKGYSNQPQHF,TGTGCCAGCTATAAGGGATATAGCAATCAGCCCCAGCATTTT
.,.,14,TRBJ1-1,TRBV10-3,CAISDASSNAEAFF,TGTGCCATCAGTGATGCCAGTTCGAACGCTGAAGCTTTCTTT
.,.,15,TRBJ1-5,TRBV7-2,CASSRAPLSNQPQHF,TGTGCCAGCAGCCGTGCGCCACTTAGCAATCAGCCCCAGCATTTT
.,.,14,TRBJ1-4,TRBV18,CASSKEATNEKLFF,TGTGCCAGCTCAAAAGAGGCAACTAATGAAAAACTGTTTTTT
TRBD1,.,15,TRBJ1-6,TRBV5-1,CASSLGTGGNSPLHF,TGCGCCAGCAGCTTGGGGACAGGGGGGAATTCACCCCTCCACTTT
.,once,14,TRBJ1-2,TRBV29-1,CSVAAAHNFYGYTF,TGCAGCGTTGCGGCCGCACACAACTTCTATGGCTACACCTTC
.,few,10,TRBJ1-1,TRBV6-1,CASSELGAFF,TGTGCCAGCAGTGAATTGGGGGCTTTCTTT
TRBD1,.,16,TRBJ2-3,TRBV19,CASSMYRGSLTDTQYF,TGTGCCAGTAGTATGTACAGGGGTTCTCTCACAGATACGCAGTATTTT
.,.,14,TRBJ2-7,TRBV4-1,CASSQQQAGNEQYF,TGCGCCAGCAGCCAACAACAAGCGGGTAACGAGCAGTACTTC
.,.,14,TRBJ1-2,TRBV7-6,CASSFPGDDYGYTF,TGTGCCAGCAGCTTTCCAGGGGATGACTATGGCTACACCTTC
.,.,13,TRBJ1-2,TRBV29-1,CSVERTFYYGYTF,TGCAGCGTTGAACGGACCTTTTACTATGGCTACACCTTC
.,.,13,TRBJ2-5,TRBV5-5,CASSLEGRETQYF,TGTGCCAGCAGCTTGGAAGGGCGTGAGACCCAGTACTTC
TRBD2,.,14,TRBJ2-7,TRBV2,CASSETSGRHEQYF,TGTGCCAGCAGTGAAACTAGCGGGAGACACGAGCAGTACTTC
TRBD1,.,12,TRBJ2-4,TRBV7-2,CASSLPRQGRYF,TGTGCCAGCAGCTTACCCCGACAGGGTCGGTACTTC
.,.,13,TRBJ2-1,TRBV27,CASSFGSVNEQFF,TGTGCCAGCAGTTTCGGATCGGTGAATGAGCAGTTCTTC
.,.,13,TRBJ2-1,TRBV5-8,CASSYGAYNEQFF,TGTGCCAGCAGCTACGGGGCCTACAATGAGCAGTTCTTC
.,.,14,TRBJ2-5,TRBV5-6,CASSRQNAGETQYF,TGTGCCAGCAGCAGGCAAAATGCGGGAGAGACCCAGTACTTC
.,.,12,TRBJ1-2,TRBV19,CASTLTGRGYTF,TGTGCCAGTACACTCACGGGGCGGGGCTACACCTTC
.,.,14,TRBJ1-2,TRBV5-4,CASSLAGANYGYTF,TGTGCCAGCAGCCTTGCCGGGGCCAACTATGGCTACACCTTC